The 8 T cell receptor beta chains in this list originate from one sample, sequenced in a study of Graves' ophthalmopathy and Graves' hyperthyroidism. The TCR beta CDR3 regions underwent amplification from RNA transcripts. HTBI primers were used in a first-round RT-PCR, which preceded a second-round multiplex PCR. TCRdb fed the multiplex PCR reads into MiXCR, producing one record per CDR3 protein. The table shows nearly 400,000 distinct CDR3 sequences, with around 19% occurring only once. The source material was peripheral blood. These receptor sequences come from a woman aged 18 to 35 with Graves' ophthalmopathy.

This sequence joins TRBV12-3 or TRBV12-4 and TRBJ1-2; 11 nucleotides match TRBD1. Trimming took 8 bases from V and 8 from J; bases not matched to a gene: 7. The CDR3 runs 13 residues. The CDR3 is CASGQGAYPGYTF. CDR3 nucleotides: TGTGCCAGCGGACAGGGGGCTTATCCGGGCTACACCTTC.

This clonotype was detected many times. CDR3 in amino acids: CSASFYRGSTPNQPQHF. The CDR3 DNA follows: TGCAGTGCTAGCTTTTACAGGGGGTCCACCCCCAATCAGCCCCAGCATTTT. This sequence joins TRBV20-1 and TRBJ1-5; TRBD1 matches at 8 bases. Germline-derived CDR1 and CDR2 are DFQATT and SNEGSKA (reference sequence). CDR3 length equals 17 residues. The ends lost 3 bases at V and 3 bases at J; junction bases unmatched: 13.

This clonotype was recorded many times. J is TRBJ1-1 and V is TRBV30; D is undetermined. CDR1 is GTSNPN and CDR2 is SVGIG in the germline V gene (reference sequence). Trimming stripped 2 bases from V and 5 bases from J, with 9 bases between. This CDR3 spans 12 amino acids. In DNA, the CDR3 is TGTGCCTGGAGTCCGGGATGGACTGAAGCTTTCTTT. It codes for CAWSPGWTEAFF.

This clonotype came up many times. The chain combines TRBV13 with TRBJ1-3; no definite D call. The CDR3 runs to 15 residues. V was clipped by 0 bases and J by 1 base, with 7 bases between them. Per germline, CDR1 PRHDT and CDR2 FYEKMQ (reference sequence). The CDR3 is CASSLGGVSGNTIYF. CDR3 in DNA: TGTGCCAGCAGCTTAGGCGGTGTTTCTGGAAACACCATATATTTT.

This clonotype was seen ten or more times. V is TRBV20-1 and J is TRBJ2-7; D is undetermined. CDR1 is DFQATT and CDR2 is SNEGSKA in the germline V gene (reference sequence). The V end was cut by 6 bases, the J end by 3 bases, with 9 bases between. This CDR3 is built from 11 residues. DNA for the CDR3: TGCAGTGCGTACCAAAACTACGAGCAGTACTTC. This translates into CSAYQNYEQYF.

This clonotype appeared many times. The rearrangement uses TRBV27 and TRBJ2-3; maybe TRBD2 (6 bases). Trimming took off 0 bases at V and 2 bases at J, with 15 bases between the two ends. The germline CDR1 and CDR2 sequences are MNHEY and SMNVEV (reference sequence). CDR3 length: 17 residues. CDR3 loop: CASSLSGRGLYTDTQYF. Here the CDR3 DNA reads TGTGCCAGCAGTTTATCCGGGAGAGGTCTCTACACAGATACGCAGTATTTT.

This clonotype was detected many times. In DNA form, the CDR3 reads TGTGCCAGCAGCTTAAAGACAGGGATGGAGACCCAGTACTTC. It codes for CASSLKTGMETQYF. V gene TRBV7-2 combines with J gene TRBJ2-5; 7 positions match TRBD1. J gave up 5 bases and V 2 bases, and 5 bases lay outside the gene matches. Germline assignment: CDR1 SGHTA and CDR2 FQGNSA. The CDR3 length is 14 residues.

Ten or more counts support this clonotype. The gene calls are TRBV11-2 and TRBJ1-6, with a possible D match to TRBD1 (5 bases). Germline V gene sequence: CDR1 SGHAT, CDR2 FQNNGV. This CDR3 is built from 14 residues. V gave up 4 bases and J gave up 5 bases, with 9 bases separating them. In DNA form, the CDR3 reads TGTGCCAGCAGCTCGTGGGGCAATAATTCACCCCTCCACTTT. Translation: CASSSWGNNSPLHF.